The 27 T cell receptor beta chains given below trace back to one sample, sequenced in a study of CD4+ T cells in melanoma. Sequencing was performed with immunoSEQ multiplex PCR; in TCRdb, only in-frame clones are kept and a portion is missing. Here the sample spans roughly 18,000 clones, 83% being singletons. Sequenced sample: cells from a culture (not recorded whether cultured in vitro). The receptor set was obtained from a human donor with melanoma.

The rearrangement links TRBV19 to TRBJ1-6; possible D gene TRBD1, 6 bases. Trimming pared 5 bases from V and 9 bases from J, leaving 17 bases between. The CDR3 sequence is 15 residues long. The germline gives CDR1 LNHDA, CDR2 SQIVND (reference sequence). The DNA of the CDR3 is TGTGCCAGTAGTCAGGGGCAGGGTTTTTCTTCACCCCTCCACTTT. Its translation is CASSQGQGFSSPLHF.

This sequence joins TRBV5-1 and TRBJ1-3; tentatively, D is TRBD1 (6 bases). Trimming cost V 4 bases and J 0 bases, with 14 bases left between them. The CDR3 sequence is 16 residues long. Germline V gene lookup returns CDR1 SGHRS and CDR2 YFSETQ. CDR3 DNA: TGCGCCAGCAGCCCGGAAACAGGGAACTCTGGAAACACCATATATTTT. This encodes CASSPETGNSGNTIYF.

This chain uses TRBV5-1 with TRBJ2-3, with TRBD2 matching over 12 bases. This CDR3 has 16 residues. Unmatched junction bases numbered 6, after V lost 1 base and J lost 6 bases. The germline V gene encodes CDR1 SGHRS and CDR2 YFSETQ. In DNA form, the CDR3 reads TGCGCCAGCAGCTTGCCTAGCGGGGGGGCTATCGATACGCAGTATTTT. Translation: CASSLPSGGAIDTQYF.

The rearrangement joins TRBV10-2 to TRBJ1-1; 8 bases agree with TRBD1. The CDR3 length is 15 residues. The ends lost 6 bases at V and 7 bases at J; junction bases unmatched: 13. Germline loops: CDR1 WSHSY, CDR2 SAAADI. CDR3 sequence (DNA): TGCGCCAGCAGCGCCTCCCGCGGAGACAGGGGTGAAGCTTTCTTT. Translation gives CASSASRGDRGEAFF.

This clone was seen only a few times. The chain links TRBV7-2 to TRBJ2-7; possibly TRBD1 for D (6 bases). CDR3 size: 12 residues. The ends were cut back, 2 bases at V and 13 bases at J, with 15 bases in the middle. In germline, CDR1 is SGHTA, CDR2 FQGNSA. CDR3 bases: TGTGCCAGCAGCTTAAATAGACAGGAGTCATACTTC. This sequence encodes CASSLNRQESYF.

The chain has TRBV4-2 and TRBJ2-2; 10 bases line up with TRBD2. The V and J ends lost 0 bases and 1 base, in that order; junction bases with no gene match: 2. Germline V lookup: CDR1 LGHNA, CDR2 YNFKEQ. This CDR3 contains 17 residues. The CDR3 region is CASSQDRLAGNTGELFF. The CDR3 DNA is TGTGCCAGCAGCCAAGACCGACTAGCGGGGAACACCGGGGAGCTGTTTTTT.

The chain carries TRBV10-3 and TRBJ2-2; D is possibly TRBD2 (7 bases). There are 15 residues in the CDR3. The germline gives CDR1 ENHRY, CDR2 SYGVKD. V lost 6 bases and J 6 bases, leaving 17 bases between the germline ends. In DNA, the CDR3 is TGTGCCATCAGGGGGGGGCAGGGATTCGCCGGGGAGCTGTTTTTT. Its protein product is CAIRGGQGFAGELFF.

The CDR3 reads CASSYRGAGYGYTF. CDR3 nucleotide sequence: TGTGCCAGCAGTTACAGGGGCGCCGGCTATGGCTACACCTTC. The rearrangement uses TRBV27 and TRBJ1-2; 7 positions agree with TRBD1. Trimming removed 4 bases from V and 4 bases from J; junction bases left unmatched: 6. The germline V gene encodes CDR1 MNHEY and CDR2 SMNVEV (reference sequence). This CDR3 is built from 14 residues.

This clone was counted a single time. V gene TRBV5-1 combines with J gene TRBJ1-4, with D unclear. Germline loops: CDR1 SGHRS, CDR2 YFSETQ. The CDR3 is 14 amino acids. Deletions cut 4 bases from V and 3 bases from J, with 10 bases between. The chain's CDR3 is CASSLRTSNEKLFF. CDR3 DNA sequence: TGCGCCAGCAGCCTGCGGACCTCTAATGAAAAACTGTTTTTT.

The rearrangement links TRBV15 to TRBJ1-3; D might be TRBD1 (5 bases). The CDR3 has 14 residues. V was cut by 6 bases and J by 4 bases, with 13 bases left in between. Germline CDR1 and CDR2: LNHNV and YYDKDF (reference sequence). CDR3 sequence: CATRPGLSGNTIYF. The CDR3 coding sequence is TGTGCCACCAGACCAGGGTTGTCAGGAAACACCATATATTTT.

This chain uses TRBV6-5 with TRBJ2-7; TRBD1 matches 7 bases. The V and J ends lost 7 bases and 1 base, in that order; junction bases with no gene match: 7. There are 14 residues in the CDR3. Germline V lookup: CDR1 MNHEY, CDR2 SVGAGI. CDR3 in amino acids: CASKRTGSSYEQYF. CDR3 nucleotide sequence: TGTGCCAGCAAACGGACAGGTTCGTCCTACGAGCAGTACTTC.

This chain connects TRBV6-5 to TRBJ1-4; 7 bases align to TRBD1. Germline V lookup: CDR1 MNHEY, CDR2 SVGAGI. With 1 base clipped from V and 4 bases from J, the junction kept 3 bases outside the gene matches. The CDR3 loop spans 15 amino acids. CDR3 sequence reads: CASSYFQGVNEKLFF. Written as DNA, the CDR3 is TGTGCCAGCAGTTACTTTCAGGGGGTTAATGAAAAACTGTTTTTT.

This rearrangement joins TRBV7-2 to TRBJ2-3, with unresolved D. V was clipped by 8 bases and J by 4 bases, with 19 bases between them. Germline CDR1 reads SGHTA; CDR2 reads FQGNSA. The CDR3 runs 15 residues. This CDR3 reads CASRRRLGSSDTQYF. CDR3 DNA sequence: TGTGCCAGCCGTAGAAGGCTAGGCAGTTCAGATACGCAGTATTTT.

This clone has a handful of counts. Its ends do not fully match the called genes, so a read error is possible. The chain uses TRBV6-5 and TRBJ2-7, with D unclear. The CDR3 has 13 residues. Germline values: CDR1 MNHEY, CDR2 SVGAGI. CDR3 amino acids: CAISANGMGEQYF. The CDR3 region has the DNA TGTGCCATCAGTGCGAACGGAATGGGCGAGCAGTACTTC.

CDR3 region: CASSLRLAGREGTQYF. The CDR3 coding sequence is TGTGCCAGCAGCTTACGACTAGCGGGGCGGGAGGGGACCCAGTACTTC. The chain combines TRBV7-2 with TRBJ2-5; TRBD2 aligns across 11 bases. The CDR3 is 16 residues long. V shed 2 bases, J shed 7 bases, and the junction held 9 bases outside the gene matches. Germline assignment: CDR1 SGHTA and CDR2 FQGNSA.

The chain joins TRBV21-1 to TRBJ1-6. TRBV21-1 is given as a pseudogene. This CDR3 region has 14 residues. CDR3 protein: CASSGMRLNSPLHF. CDR3 nucleotide sequence: TGTGCCAGCAGCGGTATGAGGCTTAATTCACCCCTCCACTTT.

J is TRBJ1-1 and V is TRBV6-1, with a possible D match to TRBD1 (6 bases). The CDR3 covers 14 residues. With 3 bases removed from V and 1 base from J, the gap between germline ends came to 9 bases. CDR1 and CDR2 from the germline V gene are MNHNS and SASEGT. CDR3 nucleotides: TGTGCCAGCAGTGACGACAGGCGGAACACTGAAGCTTTCTTT. Translating it yields CASSDDRRNTEAFF.

This clone was counted between two and nine times. The V gene is TRBV30, the J gene TRBJ1-5; D unresolved. CDR1 and CDR2 from the germline V gene are GTSNPN and SVGIG (reference sequence). Trimming left V 3 bases short and J 7 bases short, with 13 bases between. The length of the CDR3 is 13 residues. In DNA, the CDR3 is TGTGCCTGGAGCAACACCCCCAGCCAGCCCCAGCATTTT. It is translated as CAWSNTPSQPQHF. Based on the CDR3 plus reference TRBV30 and TRBJ1-5, the full variable domain is SQTIHQWPATLVQPVGSPLSLECTVEGTSNPNLYWYRQAAGRGLQLLFYSVGIGQISSEVPQNLSASRPQDRQFILSSKKLLLSDSGFYLCAWSNTPSQPQHFGDGTRLSIL.

This chain connects TRBV5-1 to TRBJ2-1; 8 nucleotides match TRBD2. V lost 2 bases and J lost 8; bases outside the gene matches: 9. Germline V gene lookup returns CDR1 SGHRS and CDR2 YFSETQ. The CDR3 has 15 amino acids. CDR3 sequence: CASSFLRGESYEQFF. CDR3 nucleotide sequence: TGCGCCAGCAGCTTCTTGCGGGGGGAATCATATGAGCAGTTCTTC.

V is TRBV6-5 and J is TRBJ1-2; 8 nucleotides align to TRBD1. With 2 bases clipped from V and 8 bases from J, the junction kept 7 bases outside the gene matches. This CDR3 region has 14 residues. From germline, CDR1 is MNHEY and CDR2 SVGAGI. The chain's CDR3 is CASSYTDRVTGYTF. The CDR3 coding sequence is TGTGCCAGCAGTTACACGGACAGGGTGACGGGCTACACCTTC.

The V gene is TRBV4-2, the J gene TRBJ1-2, with D perhaps TRBD1 (6 bases). The CDR3 sequence is 14 residues long. Trimming took off 1 base at V and 7 bases at J, with 13 bases between the two ends. CDR1 is LGHNA, CDR2 YNFKEQ, per germline. CDR3 protein: CASSQGGALGGYTF. In DNA, the CDR3 is TGTGCCAGCAGCCAAGGGGGGGCCCTCGGTGGCTACACCTTC.

The CDR3, as DNA: TGTGCCAGTAGTAGTGGTGCTTCTGGGGCCAACGTCCTGACTTTC. Translation: CASSSGASGANVLTF. The chain recombines TRBV19 with TRBJ2-6; D remains unclear. The length of the CDR3 is 15 residues. Germline CDR1 LNHDA, CDR2 SQIVND (reference sequence). V was trimmed by 4 bases and J by 1 base, leaving 8 bases between them.

CDR3: CASSLVGPPRRQPQHF. The CDR3 DNA follows: TGCGCCAGCAGCTTGGTAGGACCCCCACGTCGTCAGCCCCAGCATTTT. This chain uses TRBV5-1 with TRBJ1-5, with D unresolved. The CDR3 runs to 16 residues. Germline V gene data show CDR1 as SGHRS and CDR2 as YFSETQ. V dropped 0 bases and J dropped 6 bases, with 16 bases sitting between them.

CDR3 DNA sequence: TGTGCCAGCAGTTACCCGTCGTGGGTGGGCAATCAGCCCCAGCATTTT. This sequence encodes CASSYPSWVGNQPQHF. The chain is built from TRBV6-6 and TRBJ1-5; D is undetermined. V lost 2 bases and J lost 2, with 13 bases in between. Germline V gene data show CDR1 as MNHNY and CDR2 as SVGAGI (reference sequence). The length of the CDR3 is 16 residues.

CDR3 nucleotide sequence: TGTGCCATCAGTGATCTTAATTCGGCGTCCTATGGCTACACCTTC. Protein product: CAISDLNSASYGYTF. The V call is TRBV10-3, the J call TRBJ1-2; no clear D. The CDR3 runs 15 residues. Per germline, CDR1 ENHRY and CDR2 SYGVKD. The V and J ends lost 3 bases and 4 bases respectively, with 15 bases between them.

The V call is TRBV5-1, the J call TRBJ2-3; 8 positions agree with TRBD2. Germline CDR1 and CDR2: SGHRS and YFSETQ. The CDR3 has 16 amino acids. With V trimmed by 2 bases and J by 0 bases, 5 bases remained unmatched. CDR3 loop: CASSLNGGGSTDTQYF. CDR3 nucleotide sequence: TGCGCCAGCAGCTTAAACGGGGGGGGGAGCACAGATACGCAGTATTTT.

The V gene is TRBV5-4, the J gene TRBJ2-3, with TRBD1 identical over 7 bases. The germline V gene encodes CDR1 SGHNT and CDR2 YYREEE (reference sequence). This CDR3 has 14 amino acids. The V segment lost 5 bases and the J segment 0 bases; nucleotides outside the gene matches: 3. CDR3 in amino acids: CASSRDSSTDTQYF. The DNA of the CDR3 is TGTGCCAGCAGTAGGGACAGTAGCACAGATACGCAGTATTTT.